Following are 21 T cell receptor beta chains from one sample sequenced in a study of technical replicates of blood from several donors (dated by TCRdb to the late 2010s). The library was obtained by the immunoSEQ multiplex PCR assay. This immuneACCESS table, as held by TCRdb, lists in-frame sequences with V and J called but not all clones. Of the missing ones, under half trace to an unresolved V gene in checked studies; the others have no known cause. The sample yields about 73,000 clones; 90% were counted once. The ten most abundant clones make up 4.7% of the sample. Sequencing was carried out using PBMCs. The receptor source for this set is a human donor in good health. Some clones in this sample may be carry-over from other donors' samples.

The genes are TRBV4-3 and TRBJ2-5, with 8 bases that match TRBD1. Germline V lookup: CDR1 LGHNA, CDR2 YSLEER. After removal of 0 bases from V and 5 bases from J, the junction contained 8 bases not matched to a gene. This CDR3 region has 16 residues. Here the CDR3 DNA reads TGCGCCAGCAGCCAAGATGGTGGGACAGGCATCGAGACCCAGTACTTC. Translation gives CASSQDGGTGIETQYF.

This chain connects TRBV18 to TRBJ2-3, with TRBD2 identical over 7 bases. The V and J ends lost 3 bases and 1 base, in that order; junction bases with no gene match: 4. Germline-derived CDR1 and CDR2 are KGHSH and LQKENI. The CDR3 has 15 residues. The DNA for the CDR3 is TGTGCCAGCTCACCCTCCGCGGGGGGCACAGATACGCAGTATTTT. It yields the protein CASSPSAGGTDTQYF.

The chain recombines TRBV7-2 with TRBJ2-1; 7 nucleotides match TRBD2. Germline CDR1 SGHTA, CDR2 FQGNSA. The V gene end was trimmed by 2 bases and the J gene end by 2 bases; junction bases not matched to a gene: 6. The CDR3 is 16 residues long. CDR3 protein: CASSLLGGSPYNEQFF. The CDR3 nucleotides are TGTGCCAGCAGCTTATTGGGCGGGAGCCCCTACAATGAGCAGTTCTTC.

The rearrangement uses TRBV4-3 and TRBJ1-1; TRBD1 matches 9 bases. The CDR3 spans 15 residues. The germline gives CDR1 LGHNA, CDR2 YSLEER. The V segment lost 4 bases and the J segment 0 bases; nucleotides outside the gene matches: 3. As DNA, the CDR3 is TGCGCCAGCAGCCTGGGACAGGGAATGAACACTGAAGCTTTCTTT. Its translation: CASSLGQGMNTEAFF.

The chain is built from TRBV5-8 and TRBJ2-3, with D possibly TRBD1 on 6 matching bases. The germline gives CDR1 SGHTS, CDR2 YDEGEE. Trimming shortened V by 4 bases and J by 2 bases, and 14 bases separated the two germline ends. CDR3 length: 15 amino acids. In DNA form, the CDR3 reads TGTGCCAGCAGCGTCGGACAGAGAAACACAGATACGCAGTATTTT. Residues: CASSVGQRNTDTQYF.

The rearrangement joins TRBV5-6 to TRBJ1-2; 11 positions agree with TRBD1. The V and J ends lost 3 bases and 5 bases, in that order; junction bases with no gene match: 3. CDR1 SGHDT and CDR2 YYEEEE come from the germline V gene. The CDR3 runs to 14 residues. CDR3 nucleotides: TGTGCCAGCAGCTACGGACAGGGGGCTTATGGCTACACCTTC. Residues: CASSYGQGAYGYTF.

The chain joins TRBV5-1 to TRBJ2-7; 9 positions agree with TRBD2. The CDR3 consists of 15 residues. J was trimmed by 1 base and V by 4 bases; bases with no gene match: 6. Germline V lookup: CDR1 SGHRS, CDR2 YFSETQ. The CDR3 loop is CASSKLAGSSYEQYF. The CDR3 coding sequence is TGCGCCAGCAGCAAACTAGCGGGTAGTTCCTACGAGCAGTACTTC.

The chain has TRBV5-6 and TRBJ2-2, with 9 bases identical to TRBD2. The CDR3 totals 16 residues. Trimming cost V 1 base and J 6 bases; bases outside gene matches: 7. From germline, CDR1 is SGHDT and CDR2 YYEEEE. CDR3 in amino acids: CASSLMMAGGPGELFF. CDR3 bases: TGTGCCAGCAGCTTGATGATGGCGGGGGGGCCCGGGGAGCTGTTTTTT.

The V call is TRBV19, the J call TRBJ1-5, with D perhaps TRBD1 (5 bases). Per the germline V gene, CDR1 is LNHDA and CDR2 is SQIVND (reference sequence). Deletions cut 3 bases from V and 5 bases from J, with 11 bases between. The CDR3 is made up of 14 amino acids. The CDR3 DNA sequence: TGTGCCAGTAGTATTGTAGGGGCCCATCAGCCCCAGCATTTT. The encoded protein is CASSIVGAHQPQHF.

This sequence joins TRBV5-1 and TRBJ2-7, with 9 bases aligning to TRBD2. The CDR3 has 13 residues. Trimming took 5 bases from V and 4 from J; bases not matched to a gene: 4. Looked up from germline, CDR1 is SGHRS and CDR2 is YFSETQ. The CDR3 loop is CASRVSGSYEQYF. CDR3 in DNA: TGCGCCAGCAGAGTTAGCGGGAGTTACGAGCAGTACTTC.

This rearrangement joins TRBV7-3 to TRBJ1-1, with D possibly matching TRBD1 (6 bases). CDR1 SGHTA and CDR2 FQGTGA come from the germline V gene. The CDR3 extends over 19 amino acids. The germline V and J ends were trimmed by 1 base and 1 base, with 22 bases remaining between them. This CDR3 reads CASSLNEFFRDNENTEAFF. Written as DNA, the CDR3 is TGTGCCAGCAGCTTAAATGAGTTTTTCCGGGACAACGAGAACACTGAAGCTTTCTTT.

The V and J genes are TRBV7-2 and TRBJ2-7; D possibly corresponds to TRBD2 (6 bases). The CDR3 spans 15 residues. CDR1 and CDR2 from the germline V gene are SGHTA and FQGNSA. Trimming took off 1 base at V and 6 bases at J, with 16 bases between the two ends. The CDR3 reads CASSLGWRGVSEQYF. The CDR3 bases are TGTGCCAGCAGCTTAGGGTGGCGGGGCGTCTCCGAGCAGTACTTC.

CDR3 sequence: CAITDSGGLNTGELFF. CDR3 bases: TGTGCCATCACAGATAGCGGGGGGCTGAACACCGGGGAGCTGTTTTTT. This chain links TRBV10-3 with TRBJ2-2, with 10 bases that match TRBD2. The CDR3 loop spans 16 amino acids. Per the germline V gene, CDR1 is ENHRY and CDR2 is SYGVKD. J lost 1 base, V lost 7 bases, and 6 bases had no gene match.

The rearrangement links TRBV7-2 to TRBJ2-7; TRBD2 agrees at 7 bases. The CDR3 totals 15 residues. Trimming at V came to 1 base and at J to 1 base, leaving 4 bases not matched to a gene. The germline CDR1 and CDR2 sequences are SGHTA and FQGNSA. The CDR3: CASSLGGGGSYEQYF. CDR3 coding DNA: TGTGCCAGCAGCTTAGGTGGGGGGGGTTCCTACGAGCAGTACTTC.

The CDR3 here is CASGWRTATRGYTF. CDR3 bases: TGTGCTAGTGGTTGGCGGACAGCAACACGCGGCTACACCTTC. The V gene is TRBV12-5, the J gene TRBJ1-2; D might be TRBD1 (6 bases). Germline V gene sequence: CDR1 LGHNT, CDR2 FRNRAP. CDR3 size: 14 residues. V lost 4 bases and J lost 8, with 17 bases in between.

CDR3 in DNA: TGCAGTGCCGGACAGGGGTGGGGCTACACCTTC. Residues: CSAGQGWGYTF. The V and J genes are TRBV20-1 and TRBJ1-2; 9 bases are a match to TRBD1. The CDR3 sequence is 11 residues long. Unmatched junction bases numbered 4, after V lost 6 bases and J lost 8 bases. The germline V gene encodes CDR1 DFQATT and CDR2 SNEGSKA (reference sequence).

This CDR3 is CASSLSQDTQYF. The CDR3 DNA reads as TGCGCCAGCAGCCTTTCTCAGGATACGCAGTATTTT. V is TRBV5-1 and J is TRBJ2-3; no clear D. Germline V gene data show CDR1 as SGHRS and CDR2 as YFSETQ. The V gene lost 4 bases and the J gene lost 6 bases, with 9 bases spanning the gap. The CDR3 consists of 12 residues.

This chain's CDR3 is CASSLTRNYGYTF. The DNA for the CDR3 is TGTGCCAGCAGCTTAACCAGAAACTATGGCTACACCTTC. The chain has TRBV7-2 and TRBJ1-2; no clear D. Trimming stripped 2 bases from V and 2 bases from J, with 6 bases between. From germline, CDR1 is SGHTA and CDR2 FQGNSA. The CDR3 spans 13 residues.

J is TRBJ2-2 and V is TRBV29-1; D is perhaps TRBD1 (6 bases). CDR1 and CDR2 from the germline V gene are SQVTM and ANQGSEA. V lost 7 bases to trimming and J lost 5 bases, with 17 bases between them. CDR3 length: 14 residues. In nucleotides, the CDR3 is TGCAGCGCTAATGTGGGCAGGGGAACCGGGGAGCTGTTTTTT. It encodes CSANVGRGTGELFF.

CDR3 in DNA: TGTGCCAGCAGCTTGGCCCGGGTTAATAGAGACACGCAGTATTTT. This gives the protein CASSLARVNRDTQYF. The chain is built from TRBV5-8 and TRBJ2-3; D is unclear. Germline V lookup: CDR1 SGHTS, CDR2 YDEGEE. Trimming took off 0 bases at V and 9 bases at J, with 17 bases between the two ends. The CDR3 covers 15 residues.

The chain is built from TRBV7-2 and TRBJ1-2, with a tentative D call TRBD1 (6 bases). Per germline, CDR1 SGHTA and CDR2 FQGNSA. The CDR3 spans 16 residues. Trimming cost V 1 base and J 4 bases, with 16 bases left between them. The CDR3 is CASSLGGGGLGYGYTF. For the CDR3, the DNA is TGTGCCAGCAGCTTAGGAGGGGGGGGATTAGGCTATGGCTACACCTTC.